A single sample is the source of the 26 T cell receptor beta chains below, sequenced in a study of metastatic and nonmetastatic thyroid tumors. Through MiXCR, TCRdb re-clonotyped the PCR reads. The sample shows 15,000 or so clones, around a third of them seen only once. Thyroid surgery took place with no prior treatment in any patient. The sample was tumor tissue. The receptors were gathered from a male donor with papillary thyroid cancer or a benign thyroid nodule (not recorded which). Some clones in this sample may be carry-over from other donors' samples.

The CDR3 region is CASSVDGDRVGTTEAFF. The DNA for the CDR3 is TGTGCCAGCAGCGTAGACGGGGACAGGGTTGGGACCACTGAAGCTTTCTTT. V and J are TRBV9 and TRBJ1-1; 9 bases match TRBD1. The germline gives CDR1 SGDLS, CDR2 YYNGEE. The J segment lost 4 bases and the V segment lost 0 bases, leaving 10 bases of the junction unmatched. The CDR3 sequence is 17 residues long.

This clone has a single count. This chain joins TRBV3-1 and TRBJ1-6; D remains unclear. The V and J ends lost 3 bases and 8 bases respectively, with 8 bases between them. This CDR3 is 13 amino acids long. CDR1 and CDR2 (germline): LGHDT, YNNKEL (reference sequence). The CDR3 sequence is CASSHRSDSPLHF. CDR3 DNA: TGTGCCAGCAGCCACAGGTCTGATTCACCCCTCCACTTT.

This clone is medium-sized within its sample. The chain recombines TRBV12-3 or TRBV12-4 with TRBJ1-3; TRBD1 might be the D (5 bases). The CDR3 extends over 14 amino acids. Trimming took 5 bases from V and 2 from J, leaving 10 bases between them. The CDR3 sequence is CASSRDLAGNTIYF. DNA of the CDR3: TGTGCCAGCAGTCGGGACTTGGCTGGAAACACCATATATTTT.

Regarding this clone: It may be a read error: a sequence one base away is much more abundant. This chain connects TRBV2 to TRBJ1-6; 8 nucleotides agree with TRBD1. Germline V gene data show CDR1 as SNHLY and CDR2 as FYNNEI. The CDR3 is made up of 14 amino acids. The CDR3 region has the DNA TGTGCCAGCAGTGTAAGGGACAGGAATTCACCCCCCCGCTTC. Amino acids: CASSVRDRNSPPRF.

V and J are TRBV18 and TRBJ1-5; D remains unclear. The CDR3 loop spans 15 amino acids. CDR1 and CDR2 from the germline V gene are KGHSH and LQKENI. Between the trimmed V and J ends, which lost 0 bases and 6 bases, there was a span of 12 bases. This CDR3 is CASSPPGSGSQPQHF. The CDR3 DNA reads as TGTGCCAGCTCACCACCAGGGTCGGGGTCTCAGCCCCAGCATTTT.

Remarks on this clone: As the CDR3 is not closed by the conserved phenylalanine or tryptophan, this likely results from a read error. CDR3 sequence: CASPDRNTEAFS. The CDR3 coding sequence is TGCGCCAGCCCGGACAGGAACACTGAAGCTTTCTCT. The chain combines TRBV10-1 with TRBJ1-1; perhaps TRBD1 as D (6 bases). Germline CDR1 and CDR2: WNHNN and SYGVQD (reference sequence). The CDR3 spans 12 residues. Trimming removed 8 bases from V and 1 base from J, with 8 bases in between.

This clone has ten or more counts. The same CDR3 also results from other DNA sequences found in this sample. The chain uses TRBV9 and TRBJ1-1, with D tentatively TRBD1 (5 bases). Germline V gene data show CDR1 as SGDLS and CDR2 as YYNGEE. The CDR3 spans 13 residues. The germline V and J ends were trimmed by 0 bases and 3 bases, with 6 bases remaining between them. Here the CDR3 DNA reads TGTGCCAGCAGCGTAGGAGGGGACACTGAAGCTTTCTTT. Translated, it gives CASSVGGDTEAFF.

The chain employs TRBV20-1 and TRBJ2-2; 11 bases fit TRBD2. V was clipped by 3 bases and J by 4 bases; unmatched bases: 4. The CDR3 spans 15 residues. The germline gives CDR1 DFQATT, CDR2 SNEGSKA (reference sequence). The CDR3: CSARGLAAGTGELFF. CDR3 DNA sequence: TGCAGTGCTAGGGGACTAGCGGCCGGCACCGGGGAGCTGTTTTTT.

This clone was counted at least ten times. This chain connects TRBV14 to TRBJ2-2; weak D call: TRBD2 (6 bases). From germline, CDR1 is SGHDN and CDR2 FVKESK. V lost 2 bases to trimming and J lost 7 bases, with 14 bases between them. The CDR3 totals 15 residues. The CDR3 here is CASSQLLGSGGELFF. CDR3 nucleotides: TGTGCCAGCAGCCAACTGCTCGGGAGTGGCGGGGAGCTGTTTTTT.

This clone was recorded at least ten times. CDR3: CASSATGGAYEQYF. The CDR3 region has the DNA TGTGCCAGCTCAGCGACAGGAGGGGCCTACGAGCAGTACTTC. The chain combines TRBV18 with TRBJ2-7; possibly TRBD1 or TRBD2 for D (6 bases each). This CDR3 is 14 amino acids long. Germline loops: CDR1 KGHSH, CDR2 LQKENI. Trimming left V 5 bases short and J 2 bases short, with 13 bases between.

V usage is TRBV13 and J usage is TRBJ2-7; D call uncertain. Germline V gene sequence: CDR1 PRHDT, CDR2 FYEKMQ (reference sequence). The CDR3 covers 15 residues. V shed 0 bases and J shed 0 bases, with 9 bases lying between them. CDR3 nucleotides: TGTGCCAGCAGCTTAGGCACGAGGAGCTCCTACGAGCAGTACTTC. This gives the protein CASSLGTRSSYEQYF.

This clone appeared a few times. The rearrangement uses TRBV6-1 and TRBJ2-7; the match to TRBD2 covers 11 bases. In germline, CDR1 is MNHNS, CDR2 SASEGT. The CDR3 contains 14 residues. J gave up 2 bases and V 6 bases, and 3 bases lay outside the gene matches. CDR3: CASSLAGGAYEQYF. In DNA, the CDR3 is TGTGCCAGCAGCCTAGCGGGAGGCGCCTACGAGCAGTACTTC.

Concerning this clone itself: This likely comes from a read error, as the CDR3 has no conserved phenylalanine or tryptophan at its end. V gene TRBV9 combines with J gene TRBJ1-4; the D is unclear. This CDR3 contains 14 residues. CDR1 is SGDLS, CDR2 YYNGEE, per germline. CDR3 in amino acids: CASSLTPTNEELFL. CDR3 nucleotides: TGTGCCAGCAGTCTGACACCAACTAATGAAGAACTGTTTTTG.

This clone was counted many times. The chain couples TRBV29-1 to TRBJ2-1, with 7 bases fitting TRBD1. V shed 8 bases, J shed 3 bases, and the junction held 4 bases outside the gene matches. This CDR3 spans 12 amino acids. Looked up from germline, CDR1 is SQVTM and CDR2 is ANQGSEA. This CDR3 reads CSSGTDYNEQFF. For the CDR3, the DNA is TGCAGCTCAGGGACAGACTACAATGAGCAGTTCTTC.

This clone is labeled as medium-sized. V and J are TRBV27 and TRBJ1-3, with D unresolved. The CDR3 runs 17 residues. CDR1 is MNHEY, CDR2 SMNVEV, per germline (reference sequence). V was pared by 2 bases and J by 0 bases, with 14 bases between. The DNA for the CDR3 is TGTGCCAGCAGTTTAACAGACGGTCCCCTCTCTGGAAACACCATATATTTT. It is translated as CASSLTDGPLSGNTIYF.

Many counts were recorded for this clone. CDR3 sequence: CASSYNNPSSGSGEQFF. The CDR3 DNA is TGCGCCAGCAGCTATAACAATCCCTCCAGCGGGAGTGGTGAGCAGTTCTTC. V and J are TRBV4-1 and TRBJ2-1; 8 bases match TRBD2. V trimming: 5 bases; J trimming: 9 bases; junction bases outside the gene matches: 18. The CDR3 runs to 17 residues. CDR1 and CDR2 from the germline V gene are MGHRA and YSYEKL.

This clone is labeled medium-sized. This rearrangement joins TRBV6-5 to TRBJ2-1, with D unclear. The CDR3 loop spans 18 amino acids. V was trimmed by 5 bases and J by 0 bases, leaving 20 bases between them. Germline CDR1 reads MNHEY; CDR2 reads SVGAGI. The chain's CDR3 is CASSPRVGSLSSYNEQFF. The CDR3 DNA is TGTGCCAGCAGTCCCCGAGTAGGATCTTTGAGCTCCTACAATGAGCAGTTCTTC.

This clone has ten or more counts. This sequence joins TRBV5-4 and TRBJ2-3; D remains unclear. The CDR3 extends over 14 amino acids. Germline CDR1 reads SGHNT; CDR2 reads YYREEE (reference sequence). V was pared by 0 bases and J by 2 bases, with 7 bases between. The DNA of the CDR3 is TGTGCCAGCAGCTTGGATCCTAACACAGATACGCAGTATTTT. Protein sequence: CASSLDPNTDTQYF.

This clone was observed at least ten times. A much larger clone lies one base from this, so it may be a read error. The chain links TRBV27 to TRBJ2-7, with a possible D match to TRBD1 (7 bases). The germline V gene encodes CDR1 MNHEY and CDR2 SMNVEV (reference sequence). This CDR3 contains 15 residues. The CDR3 protein is CASSPQGGIGDERYF. The CDR3 DNA reads TGTGCCAGCAGTCCGCAGGGGGGTATTGGGGACGAGCGGTACTTC.

This chain uses TRBV4-1 with TRBJ2-7, with 8 bases fitting TRBD1. CDR1 is MGHRA and CDR2 is YSYEKL in the germline V gene. V shed 4 bases and J 1 base; nucleotides not matched to a gene: 9. The CDR3 is 16 residues long. CDR3 amino acids: CASSPSGQGKSYEQYF. In DNA form, the CDR3 reads TGCGCCAGCAGCCCGAGTGGACAGGGTAAGTCCTACGAGCAGTACTTC.

V is TRBV11-3 and J is TRBJ1-4; no firm D call. This CDR3 has 13 residues. V was clipped by 5 bases and J by 8 bases, with 12 bases between them. Germline V lookup: CDR1 SGHNT, CDR2 YENEEA. CDR3 DNA: TGTGCCAGCAGCACCCTCTCGGGGGAAAAACTGTTTTTT. Its protein product is CASSTLSGEKLFF. Filled out from reference TRBV11-3 and TRBJ1-4, the complete variable domain reads EAGVVQSPRYKIIEKKQPVAFWCNPISGHNTLYWYLQNLGQGPELLIRYENEEAVDDSQLPKDRFSAERLKGVDSTLKIQPAELGDSAVYLCASSTLSGEKLFFGSGTQLSVL.

This clone was seen repeatedly, ten times or more. The chain is built from TRBV18 and TRBJ2-6; tentatively, D is TRBD1 (6 bases). Germline loops: CDR1 KGHSH, CDR2 LQKENI. The CDR3 loop spans 15 amino acids. V was cut by 4 bases and J by 4 bases, with 11 bases left in between. The CDR3 loop is CASSLTGSGANVLTF. As DNA, the CDR3 is TGTGCCAGCTCACTTACAGGGTCGGGGGCCAACGTCCTGACTTTC.

The genes are TRBV5-1 and TRBJ2-1, with unresolved D. Germline V gives CDR1 SGHRS, CDR2 YFSETQ. The CDR3 totals 15 residues. Trimming took off 0 bases at V and 4 bases at J, with 11 bases between the two ends. CDR3 nucleotide sequence: TGCGCCAGCAGCTTGGTGGATATGGCTTACAATGAGCAGTTCTTC. Translated: CASSLVDMAYNEQFF.

This clone has a count of ten or more. This chain uses TRBV4-1 with TRBJ1-5; TRBD1 aligns across 7 bases. Germline V CDR1 and CDR2: MGHRA, YSYEKL. After removal of 4 bases from V and 9 bases from J, the junction contained 9 bases not matched to a gene. The CDR3 has 14 amino acids. The CDR3 is CASSPDRYPGPQHF. Written as DNA, the CDR3 is TGCGCCAGCAGCCCGGACAGGTACCCCGGGCCCCAGCATTTT.

This clone was seen only a few times. V gene TRBV5-1 combines with J gene TRBJ2-2, with D possibly being TRBD2 (5 bases). V lost 7 bases to trimming and J lost 10 bases, with 23 bases between them. The germline V gene encodes CDR1 SGHRS and CDR2 YFSETQ. CDR3 length: 15 residues. CDR3 nucleotides: TGCGCCAGCTGTTTTGACCGGGTTGGGAGCGCGGAGCTGTTTTTT. Its protein product is CASCFDRVGSAELFF.

The chain couples TRBV6-2 or TRBV6-3 to TRBJ2-2; D unclear. Per germline, CDR1 MNHEY and CDR2 SVGEGT. V was shortened by 2 bases and J by 3 bases, with 7 bases between the two germline ends. This CDR3 comprises 14 residues. In DNA form, the CDR3 reads TGTGCCAGCAGTTACATCCCTGACACCGGGGAGCTGTTTTTT. Translated: CASSYIPDTGELFF.